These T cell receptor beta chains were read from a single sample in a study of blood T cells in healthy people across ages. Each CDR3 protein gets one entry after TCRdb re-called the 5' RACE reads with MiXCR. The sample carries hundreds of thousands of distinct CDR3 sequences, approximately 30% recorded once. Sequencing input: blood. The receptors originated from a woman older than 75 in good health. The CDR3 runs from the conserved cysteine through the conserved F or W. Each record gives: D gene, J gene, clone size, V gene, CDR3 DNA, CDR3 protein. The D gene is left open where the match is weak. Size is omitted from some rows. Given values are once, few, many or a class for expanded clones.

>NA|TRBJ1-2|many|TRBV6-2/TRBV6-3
TGTGCCAGCAGTTACGGTACGCGCTATGGCTACACCTTC
CASSYGTRYGYTF
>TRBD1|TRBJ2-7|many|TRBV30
TGTGCCTGGACTAGAACCGGGACAGGGGCTTCGGGGCAGTACTTC
CAWTRTGTGASGQYF
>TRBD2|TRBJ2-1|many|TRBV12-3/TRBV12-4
TGTGCCAGCAGTTTAGGAAGAGCGGGGGGAAGGGGCAATGAGCAGTTCTTC
CASSLGRAGGRGNEQFF
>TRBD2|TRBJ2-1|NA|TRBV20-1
TGCAGTGCTAGAGCCCTGGGACTAGCCGTGTACAATGAGCAGTTCTTC
CSARALGLAVYNEQFF
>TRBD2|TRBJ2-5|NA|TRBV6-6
TGTGCCAGCACCCTGCGGGGGGGCAGTGAGCAGTACTTC
CASTLRGGSEQYF
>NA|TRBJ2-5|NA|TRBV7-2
TGTGCCAGCAGCTTAGTAAGAGCTAATGAGCAGTACTTC
CASSLVRANEQYF
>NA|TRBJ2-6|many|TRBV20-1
TGCAGTGCTATGACATCCGGGGCCAACGTCCTGACTTTC
CSAMTSGANVLTF
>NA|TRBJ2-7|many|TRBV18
TGTGCCAGCAGCCCCGATCACGAGCAGTACTTC
CASSPDHEQYF
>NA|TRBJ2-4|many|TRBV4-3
TGCGCCAGCAGCCAAGAGTGGGGGAGAAAAGCCCTAGCCAAAAACATTCAGTACTTC
CASSQEWGRKALAKNIQYF
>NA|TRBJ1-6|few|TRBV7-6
TGTGCCAGCAGCTTAGCGCAAAGTGGTTCACCCCTCCACTTT
CASSLAQSGSPLHF
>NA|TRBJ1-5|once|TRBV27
TGTGCCAGCACTCCTGGTGGGCTCAATCAGCCCCAGCATTTT
CASTPGGLNQPQHF
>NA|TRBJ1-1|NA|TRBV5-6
TGTGCCAGCAGTTTTTGGACGGTATCCAACGCTGAAGCTTTCTTT
CASSFWTVSNAEAFF
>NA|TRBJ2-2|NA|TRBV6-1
TGTGCCGGCAGTGAAGGGTCCTACTACACCGGGGAGCTGTTTTTT
CAGSEGSYYTGELFF
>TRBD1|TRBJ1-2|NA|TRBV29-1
TGCAGCGTTCGACAGACAGGGCTGAGTGGCTACACCTTC
CSVRQTGLSGYTF
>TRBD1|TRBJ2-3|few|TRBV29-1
TGCAGCGTTGAGACAGGGAGCACAGATGCGCAGTATTTT
CSVETGSTDAQYF
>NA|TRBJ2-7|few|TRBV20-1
TGCAGTGCTAGACTCGCGGGGCGGTCCTACGAGCAGTACTTC
CSARLAGRSYEQYF
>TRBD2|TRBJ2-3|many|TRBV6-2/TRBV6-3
TGTGCCACCCGGACTAGCGGGTCTAACACAGATACGCAGTATTTT
CATRTSGSNTDTQYF
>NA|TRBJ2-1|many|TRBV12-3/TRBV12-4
TGTGCCAGCACCTCTGTCCCCAACAATGAGCAGTTCTTC
CASTSVPNNEQFF
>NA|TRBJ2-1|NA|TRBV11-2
TGTGCCAGCAGCTTAGGTCAGGGGATTACCTACAATGAGCAGTTCTTC
CASSLGQGITYNEQFF
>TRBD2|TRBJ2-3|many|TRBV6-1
TGTGCCAGCAGTGCGACTAGCGGCTACACAGATACGCAGTATTTT
CASSATSGYTDTQYF
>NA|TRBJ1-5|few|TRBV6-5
TGTGCCAGCAGTCGACAACCTACAGGGTTAGATCAGCCCCAGCATTTT
CASSRQPTGLDQPQHF
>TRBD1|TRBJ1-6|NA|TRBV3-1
TGTGCCGGCAGCCAAGGACAGGGGGCTAATTCACCCCTCCACTTT
CAGSQGQGANSPLHF
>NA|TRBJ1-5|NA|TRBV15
TGTGCCACCAGCAGAGCTCCCCGGAGTACAGGCTATCAGCCCCAGCATTTT
CATSRAPRSTGYQPQHF
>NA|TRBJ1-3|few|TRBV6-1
TGTGCCAGCAGCCCATTGGGAAGCTCTGGAGACACCATATATTTT
CASSPLGSSGDTIYF
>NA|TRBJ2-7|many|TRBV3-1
TGTGCCAGCAGCCAAGCGCTGGCCAGGGGAGGCGAGCAGTACTTC
CASSQALARGGEQYF
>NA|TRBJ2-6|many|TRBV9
TGTGCCAGCAGCGTAGCTATGAGCTCTGGGGCCAACGTCCTGACTTTC
CASSVAMSSGANVLTF
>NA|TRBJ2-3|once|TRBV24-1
TGTGCCACCAGTGCTATTGGGGGCCCTAGCACAGATACGCAGTATTTT
CATSAIGGPSTDTQYF
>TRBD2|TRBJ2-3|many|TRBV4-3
TGCGCCAGCAGCCAAGGGCACTTGGGGAAAAGCGGGGTTCTCACAGATACGCAGTATTTT
CASSQGHLGKSGVLTDTQYF
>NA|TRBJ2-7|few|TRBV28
TGTGCCAGCAGTCGACTACCCGCGTCCTCCAGGGTGGGTGCCTACGAGCAGTACTTC
CASSRLPASSRVGAYEQYF
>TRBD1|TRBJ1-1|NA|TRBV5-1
TGCGCCAGCAGCAACCCGGGACAGATGAACACTGAAGCTTTCTTT
CASSNPGQMNTEAFF
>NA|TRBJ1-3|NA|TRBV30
TGTGCCTGGAGTGATGGGCTCCAAGGTGCTGGAAACACCATATATTTT
CAWSDGLQGAGNTIYF
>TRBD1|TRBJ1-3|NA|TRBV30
TGTGCCTGGAGAATGAAGGGGGCGGTCCCAGGAAACACCATATATTTT
CAWRMKGAVPGNTIYF
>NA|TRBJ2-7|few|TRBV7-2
TGTGCCAGCAGCTTAGGGCAGCGGCTAGACTCTCAAGAGGCCCAGTACTTC
CASSLGQRLDSQEAQYF
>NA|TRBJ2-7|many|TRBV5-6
TGTGCCAGCAGCTTGATCGGAAAATACGAGCAGTACTTC
CASSLIGKYEQYF
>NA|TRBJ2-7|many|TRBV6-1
TGTGCCAGCAGGCGGAGGGGCGGGGTCTACGAGCAGTACTTC
CASRRRGGVYEQYF
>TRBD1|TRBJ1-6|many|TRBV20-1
TGCAGCGCTACAGGGGAATATAATTCACCCCTCCACTTT
CSATGEYNSPLHF
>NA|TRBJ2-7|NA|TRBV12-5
TGTGCTAGTGGTTTGGAGGGAGCCGAGCAGTACTTC
CASGLEGAEQYF
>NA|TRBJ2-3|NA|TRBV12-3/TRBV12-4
TGCGCCAGCAACCTCCTAGGATCAGATACGCAGTATTTT
CASNLLGSDTQYF
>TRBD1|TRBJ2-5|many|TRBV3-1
TGTGCCAGCAGCCAAGTCAGGGGGCGTGAGACCCAGTACTTC
CASSQVRGRETQYF
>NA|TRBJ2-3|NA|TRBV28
TGTGCCAGCAGTCCATGGGCCGCAGATACGCAGTATTTT
CASSPWAADTQYF
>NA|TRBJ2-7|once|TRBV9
TGTGCCAGCAGCGTAGAGGCAGCCTACGAGCAGTACTTC
CASSVEAAYEQYF
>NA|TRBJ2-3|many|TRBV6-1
TGTGCCAGCAGTGAAGCAATTGGGGGAAACACAGATACGCAGTATTTT
CASSEAIGGNTDTQYF
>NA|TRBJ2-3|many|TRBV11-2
TGTGCCAGCAGCTTAAGCGACGGCCCCACAGATACGCAGTATTTT
CASSLSDGPTDTQYF
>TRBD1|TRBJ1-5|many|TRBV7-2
TGTGCCAGCAGCTTCGTGCAGGGGGATCAGCCCCAGCATTTT
CASSFVQGDQPQHF
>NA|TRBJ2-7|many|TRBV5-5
TGTGCCAGCAGCTTCCCAGGCTCGGGTAGACAGTACTTC
CASSFPGSGRQYF
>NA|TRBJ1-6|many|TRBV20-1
TGCAGTGCTAGAGCTCTGGGGGCCGATAATTCACCCCTCCACTTT
CSARALGADNSPLHF
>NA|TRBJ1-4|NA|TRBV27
TGTGCCAGCTCCTACCGCGGACTCCCCTCAACTAATGAAAAACTGTTTTTT
CASSYRGLPSTNEKLFF
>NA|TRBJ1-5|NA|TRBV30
TGTGCCTGTAGAGGGCAGGGCAATCAGCCCCAGCATTTT
CACRGQGNQPQHF
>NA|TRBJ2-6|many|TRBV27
TGTGCCAGCAGTCTTACAGGGTCTGGGGCCAACGTCCTGACTTTC
CASSLTGSGANVLTF
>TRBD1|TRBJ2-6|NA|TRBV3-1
TGTGCCAGCAGCCACATCTCCGGGACAGGTGCCTCTGGGGCCAACGTCCGGACTTTC
CASSHISGTGASGANVRTF